Listed below are T cell receptor beta chains from one sample, sequenced in a study of blood T cell dynamics during melanoma immunotherapy. Clones were sequenced by immunoSEQ multiplex PCR, and TCRdb holds only the in-frame ones, with some missing. The sample has 25,000 to 35,000 clones, over 80% seen once. This sample comprised blood, obtained from a patient treated with checkpoint blockade. These TCRs come from a human donor with melanoma. Both conserved end residues are part of each CDR3. The D gene is left open where the match is weak. Clone size, where shown, is once, few, many, or a class for clones that have expanded.

j_call d_call v_call clone_size cdr3_nt cdr3_aa
TRBJ1-1 TRBD1 TRBV28 . TGTGCCAGCAGTTTAGCCGGACAGGGGGCGGCTGAAGCTTTCTTT CASSLAGQGAAEAFF
TRBJ1-6 . TRBV7-9 . TGTGCCAGCAGCCGCGGTGGGGGGTCCTCACCCCTCCACTTT CASSRGGGSSPLHF
TRBJ1-6 . TRBV6-5 . TGTGCCAGCAGTTACTGGTTGTCAGGGGTTTCACCCCTCCACTTT CASSYWLSGVSPLHF
TRBJ1-3 . TRBV30 few TGTGCCTGGAAAGTATTTGCTTACTCTGGAAACACCATATATTTT CAWKVFAYSGNTIYF
TRBJ2-3 . TRBV25-1 . TGTGCCAGCAGTGCACCCGGGACACACACGCAGTATTTT CASSAPGTHTQYF
TRBJ2-3 TRBD1 TRBV30 . TGTGCCTGGAGTGGGGTAACAGGGGGAAGACAAGATACGCAGTATTTT CAWSGVTGGRQDTQYF
TRBJ2-7 . TRBV14 . TGTGCCAGCAGCCAAGAGGGGGGATACTCCTACGAGCAGTACTTC CASSQEGGYSYEQYF
TRBJ2-3 TRBD2 TRBV19 . TGTGCCAGTAGTATACGGCGAGCGGGAGGGCCGGGTAGCACAGATACGCAGTATTTT CASSIRRAGGPGSTDTQYF
TRBJ2-5 TRBD1 TRBV14 . TGTGCCAGCAGCCAAGCTACAGGGGGCTATGAGACCCAGTACTTC CASSQATGGYETQYF
TRBJ2-3 TRBD2 TRBV6-5 . TGTGCCAGCAATGACGGGGGGGTTTCGGGAGCGCAGTATTTT CASNDGGVSGAQYF
TRBJ1-6 . TRBV30 few TGTGCCTGGAGTGAGGGTGAGTCACCCCTCCACTTT CAWSEGESPLHF
TRBJ1-1 . TRBV25-1 medium-sized TGTGCCAGCACCTTGGGCCTTGGCACTGAAGCTTTCTTT CASTLGLGTEAFF
TRBJ1-1 TRBD1 TRBV28 . TGTGCCAGCAGCCTAGGACAGGGCGCTGAAGCTTTCTTT CASSLGQGAEAFF